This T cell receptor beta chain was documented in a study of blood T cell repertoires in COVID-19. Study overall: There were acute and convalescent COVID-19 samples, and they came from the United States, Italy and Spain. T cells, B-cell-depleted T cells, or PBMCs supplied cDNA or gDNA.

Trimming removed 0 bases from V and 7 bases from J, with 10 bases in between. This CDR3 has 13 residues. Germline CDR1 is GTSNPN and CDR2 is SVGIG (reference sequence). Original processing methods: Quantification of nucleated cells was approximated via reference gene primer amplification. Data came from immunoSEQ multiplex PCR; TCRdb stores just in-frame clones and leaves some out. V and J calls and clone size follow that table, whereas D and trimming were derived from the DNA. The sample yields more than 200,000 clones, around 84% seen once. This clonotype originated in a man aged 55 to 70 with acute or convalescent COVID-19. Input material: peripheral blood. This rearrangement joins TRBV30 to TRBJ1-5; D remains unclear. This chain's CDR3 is CAWSVAGRQPQHF. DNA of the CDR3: TGTGCCTGGAGTGTGGCCGGGAGGCAGCCCCAGCATTTT.